A selection of T cell receptor beta chains follows, all from one sample in a study of blood T cell repertoires in COVID-19. Sequenced by immunoSEQ multiplex PCR; TCRdb stores in-frame clones only, minus some. Found here are 250,000 or so clones, over 80% of them singletons; the top ten hold 0.95% to 1.5%. What was sequenced was PBMCs or T cells enriched from blood (not recorded which). The receptor source for this set is a human donor in a cohort exposed to, infected with or recovered from COVID-19 (not recorded which). The donor label of this sample is uncertain. The CDR3 runs from the conserved cysteine through the conserved F or W. A D gene is named only where the DNA matches it firmly. Clone size appears in some rows only: once, few, many, or a class for an expanded clone.

j_call clone_size d_call v_call cdr3_nt cdr3_aa
TRBJ2-7 . . TRBV7-9 TGTGCCAGCAGTGCTAGGAGCTCCTACGAGCAGTACTTC CASSARSSYEQYF
TRBJ2-7 . . TRBV13 TGTGCCAGCAGCTTAGGCCCCGGGGCCTACGAGCAGTACTTC CASSLGPGAYEQYF
TRBJ2-7 . . TRBV5-1 TGCGCCAGCAGCTTTTGGTATAGTGGTGCCTACGAGCAGTACTTC CASSFWYSGAYEQYF
TRBJ1-1 . TRBD1 TRBV6-5 TGTGCCAGCAGCGGACAGGGGGGGAGTGATGAAGCTTTCTTT CASSGQGGSDEAFF
TRBJ2-2 . TRBD1 TRBV6-5 TGTGCCAGCAGAACAGGGGTTAACACCGGGGAGCTGTTTTTT CASRTGVNTGELFF
TRBJ2-3 . TRBD2 TRBV6-5 TGTGCCATCTTACAGCCGGGCGGGGGACCAGATACGCAGTATTTT CAILQPGGGPDTQYF
TRBJ2-2 . . TRBV5-4 TGTGCCAGCAGCGCTGGACAAGGAAACACCGGGGAGCTGTTTTTT CASSAGQGNTGELFF
TRBJ2-3 . . TRBV2 TGTGCCAGCACTGAACGGGGAGCCGATACGCAGTATTTT CASTERGADTQYF
TRBJ2-4 . TRBD1 TRBV4-1 TGCGCCAGCAGCCAAGAAAGGGGGCTTAAAAACATTCAGTACTTC CASSQERGLKNIQYF
TRBJ1-5 . . TRBV30 TGTGCCTGGAGTGTAGGGGGTCACAATCAGCCCCAGCATTTT CAWSVGGHNQPQHF
TRBJ2-2 . TRBD2 TRBV19 TGTGCCAGTAGGCCTAGGAGCGGGGGGGCCTTTGGGACCGGGGAGCTGTTTTTT CASRPRSGGAFGTGELFF
TRBJ1-1 . . TRBV19 TGTGCCAGCTCAGCAACACTATTCCCGAACACTGAAGCTTTCTTT CASSATLFPNTEAFF
TRBJ2-7 . TRBD1 TRBV19 TGTGCCAGTAGACCCCAGGGACAGCCTTCCTACGAGCAGTACTTC CASRPQGQPSYEQYF
TRBJ1-4 . . TRBV30 TGTGCCTGGAGCCCGGGGAATGAAAAACTGTTTTTT CAWSPGNEKLFF
TRBJ2-2 . TRBD2 TRBV4-3 TGCGCCAGCAGCCCCACCGCGGGGGGGCAAATCGGGGAGCTGTTTTTT CASSPTAGGQIGELFF
TRBJ1-1 once TRBD1 TRBV25-1 TGTGCCAGCAGTGAGGCAGGGGGCTCGTCTTTCTTT CASSEAGGSSFF
TRBJ2-3 . TRBD2 TRBV6-2/TRBV6-3 TGTGCCAGCAGTTGGCTCAGCGGGGGGGCAACAGATACGCAGTATTTT CASSWLSGGATDTQYF
TRBJ2-3 . TRBD2 TRBV2 TGTGCCAGCTCACGGGGGGGCCGATCAGATACGCAGTATTTT CASSRGGRSDTQYF
TRBJ2-3 . . TRBV7-6 TGTGCCAGCAGCTTGGACCGGGACTCCGAAGATACGCAGTATTTT CASSLDRDSEDTQYF
TRBJ2-1 . . TRBV6-1 TGTGCCAGCAGTGAAGGTAGCTCCTACAATGAGCAGTTCTTC CASSEGSSYNEQFF
TRBJ2-7 . . TRBV4-3 TGCGCCAGCAGCCAAGGGGGTGACAGCTTTAAATACGAGCAGTACTTC CASSQGGDSFKYEQYF
TRBJ1-4 . . TRBV19 TGTGCCAGTGAATCCAGGGCTAGGACTAATGAAAAACTGTTTTTT CASESRARTNEKLFF
TRBJ2-6 . TRBD2 TRBV4-3 TGCGCCAGCAGCCAAGCCCCTAGCGGGGGAGGCGGGGCCAACGTCCTGACTTTC CASSQAPSGGGGANVLTF
TRBJ2-7 once TRBD2 TRBV11-2 TGTGCCAGCAGCCTCGGACTAGCGGACACCCAGTACTTC CASSLGLADTQYF
TRBJ1-5 . . TRBV6-2/TRBV6-3 TGTGCCAGCAGTTACAGGAGGGGCAATCAGCCCCAGCATTTT CASSYRRGNQPQHF
TRBJ1-6 . . TRBV12-5 TGTGCTAGTGGTTTGTCAGGGGAAAATTCACCCCTCCACTTT CASGLSGENSPLHF
TRBJ1-2 . . TRBV5-6 TGTGCCAGCAGCTGGGGGGGAGGCTACACCTTC CASSWGGGYTF
TRBJ2-2 . TRBD1 TRBV6-6 TGTGCCAGCAGTCCTCCGGGACAGGGGGCCAACACCGGGGAGCTGTTTTTT CASSPPGQGANTGELFF
TRBJ2-5 once . TRBV3-1/TRBV3-2 TGTGCCAGCAGCCAAGATCGGGGGGAGACCCAGTACTTC CASSQDRGETQYF
TRBJ2-7 . TRBD1 TRBV28 TGTGCCAGCAGTCCCGGGACAGCCGGCGTCCACGAGCAGTACTTC CASSPGTAGVHEQYF
TRBJ2-1 few . TRBV11-2 TGTGCCAGCAGCTTTTCGCGGGGCTCATATGAGCAGTTCTTC CASSFSRGSYEQFF
TRBJ1-4 . . TRBV5-1 TGCGCCAGCAGCCTGGCGGGGGGTAGTGAAAAACTGTTTTTT CASSLAGGSEKLFF
TRBJ1-4 . . TRBV7-9 TGTGCCACCCCAACTCAGGGGACAACTAATGAAAAACTGTTTTTT CATPTQGTTNEKLFF
TRBJ1-2 few . TRBV5-5 TGTGCCAGCAGCTTGAGTCAGGGTAGTAACTATGGCTACACCTTC CASSLSQGSNYGYTF
TRBJ2-1 few TRBD2 TRBV15 TGTGCCACCAGCAGACCTCCGGGACTAGCGGGGGGCAATGAGCAGTTCTTC CATSRPPGLAGGNEQFF